The 21 T cell receptor beta chains below come from one sample, sequenced in a study of T cells in Graves' hyperthyroidism and ophthalmopathy. It was RNA transcripts that yielded the amplified TCR beta CDR3 regions. The HTBI primer set drove a first-round RT-PCR of the TCR CDR3. In TCRdb, the multiplex PCR reads were re-called with MiXCR into one record per CDR3 protein. This repertoire shows hundreds of thousands of distinct CDR3 sequences, 15% to 20% found once; its top ten account for approximately 16%. Sequenced sample: blood. All receptors derive from a woman in her late teens or twenties with Graves' ophthalmopathy.

This clonotype has only a few counts. V gene TRBV27 combines with J gene TRBJ1-5; 7 bases are shared with TRBD1. Looked up from germline, CDR1 is MNHEY and CDR2 is SMNVEV (reference sequence). CDR3 length: 16 amino acids. V lost 6 bases to trimming and J lost 7 bases; unmatched junction nucleotides: 15. As DNA, the CDR3 is TGTGCCAGCAGACCCCGGGACAGCGGAGGCGGGCAGCCCCAGCATTTT. It specifies CASRPRDSGGGQPQHF.

This clonotype was observed at least ten times. The chain carries TRBV6-2 or TRBV6-3 and TRBJ2-7, with 10 positions matching TRBD2. Per the germline V gene, CDR1 is MNHEY and CDR2 is SVGEGT. The length of the CDR3 is 15 residues. The ends lost 0 bases at V and 6 bases at J; junction bases unmatched: 5. CDR3 bases: TGTGCCAGCAGTTACTCGGCTAGCGGGGGAGGCGAGCAGTACTTC. Translation gives CASSYSASGGGEQYF.

The rearrangement links TRBV29-1 to TRBJ1-2; tentatively, D is TRBD1 (5 bases). The CDR3 extends over 12 amino acids. Deletions cut 5 bases from V and 3 bases from J, with 10 bases between. Germline-derived CDR1 and CDR2 are SQVTM and ANQGSEA. For the CDR3, the DNA is TGCAGCGTTTGGGGGGAGGACTATGGCTACACCTTC. Translated, it gives CSVWGEDYGYTF.

The chain carries TRBV18 and TRBJ2-2; 14 nucleotides agree with TRBD2. Germline loops: CDR1 KGHSH, CDR2 LQKENI. This CDR3 region has 18 residues. V lost 1 base and J lost 3; bases outside the gene matches: 4. In DNA, the CDR3 is TGTGCCAGCTCACCACGACTAGCGGGAGGGCCTTACACCGGGGAGCTGTTTTTT. As protein: CASSPRLAGGPYTGELFF.

This clonotype turned up a few times. The chain recombines TRBV4-1 with TRBJ2-1; D may correspond to TRBD1 or TRBD2 (6 bases each). The germline V and J ends were trimmed by 5 bases and 8 bases, with 16 bases remaining between them. The CDR3 spans 14 residues. The V gene's germline CDR1 is MGHRA and CDR2 YSYEKL. In nucleotides, the CDR3 is TGCGCCAGCAGCGATTTCCCGGAGGGGGATGAGCAGTTCTTC. Its protein product is CASSDFPEGDEQFF.

This clonotype has ten or more counts. The chain uses TRBV2 and TRBJ1-1, with 8 bases identical to TRBD1. J gave up 0 bases and V 3 bases, and 0 bases lay outside the gene matches. CDR1 SNHLY and CDR2 FYNNEI come from the germline V gene. The CDR3 consists of 14 residues. The CDR3 DNA sequence: TGTGCCAGCAGTGAGGACAGGGTGAACACTGAAGCTTTCTTT. Translating it yields CASSEDRVNTEAFF. Variable domain in full (rest from reference TRBV2 and TRBJ1-1): EPEVTQTPSHQVTQMGQEVILRCVPISNHLYFYWYRQILGQKVEFLVSFYNNEISEKSEIFDDQFSVERPDGSNFTLKIRSTKLEDSAMYFCASSEDRVNTEAFFGQGTRLTVV.

This chain joins TRBV20-1 and TRBJ1-1; 12 bases agree with TRBD1. The V segment lost 4 bases and the J segment 2 bases; nucleotides outside the gene matches: 5. CDR1 and CDR2 from the germline V gene are DFQATT and SNEGSKA (reference sequence). The CDR3 covers 15 residues. The CDR3 DNA is TGCAGTGCTACGGGACAGGGGGCACCTAACACTGAAGCTTTCTTT. Translated, it gives CSATGQGAPNTEAFF.

The V and J genes are TRBV4-1 and TRBJ1-1, with 7 nucleotides matching TRBD1. Per the germline V gene, CDR1 is MGHRA and CDR2 is YSYEKL. This CDR3 region has 13 residues. V trimming: 2 bases; J trimming: 6 bases; junction bases outside the gene matches: 3. In DNA form, the CDR3 reads TGCGCCAGCAGCCAAAAGACAGGGTCTGAAGCTTTCTTT. Protein product: CASSQKTGSEAFF.

V gene TRBV27 combines with J gene TRBJ1-3, with D unresolved. With 5 bases removed from V and 2 bases from J, the gap between germline ends came to 13 bases. In germline, CDR1 is MNHEY, CDR2 SMNVEV (reference sequence). The CDR3 sequence is 15 residues long. Written as DNA, the CDR3 is TGTGCCAGCAGTGCACGTCCGCTTACTGGAAACACCATATATTTT. Its translation: CASSARPLTGNTIYF.

This clonotype was seen many times. This chain joins TRBV3-1 and TRBJ1-1; 7 positions agree with TRBD1. There are 15 residues in the CDR3. Per germline, CDR1 LGHDT and CDR2 YNNKEL (reference sequence). V trimming: 4 bases; J trimming: 2 bases; junction bases outside the gene matches: 7. The CDR3 is CASSLPGQANTEAFF. CDR3 coding DNA: TGTGCCAGCAGCCTCCCAGGACAGGCTAACACTGAAGCTTTCTTT.

This clonotype occurred many times. This chain connects TRBV29-1 to TRBJ1-1; D is unclear. Germline assignment: CDR1 SQVTM and CDR2 ANQGSEA. The CDR3 extends over 13 amino acids. Trimming removed 6 bases at V and 7 bases at J, with 18 bases between. The CDR3 loop reads CSVVSLQEHEAFF. In nucleotides, the CDR3 is TGCAGCGTGGTTTCTCTCCAGGAGCATGAAGCTTTCTTT.

This clonotype was seen ten or more times. This chain connects TRBV15 to TRBJ2-7; D may be TRBD1 (6 bases). The CDR3 extends over 16 amino acids. V lost 1 base and J 3 bases, leaving 16 bases between the germline ends. Germline V CDR1 and CDR2: LNHNV, YYDKDF (reference sequence). CDR3 coding DNA: TGTGCCACCAGCAGAGGAGACCACAGGGTGGACTACGAGCAGTACTTC. Translation gives CATSRGDHRVDYEQYF.

This clonotype was counted between two and nine times. The chain employs TRBV5-1 and TRBJ1-4; 12 positions agree with TRBD1. CDR3 length: 15 amino acids. CDR1 and CDR2 from the germline V gene are SGHRS and YFSETQ. With V trimmed by 7 bases and J by 8 bases, 9 bases remained unmatched. DNA for the CDR3: TGCGCCAGCCAACGTGAGGGGACAGGGGGCGAAAAACTGTTTTTT. This sequence encodes CASQREGTGGEKLFF.

The chain recombines TRBV6-2 or TRBV6-3 with TRBJ2-3, with TRBD2 matching 16 bases. Germline V gene lookup returns CDR1 MNHEY and CDR2 SVGEGT. CDR3 length: 17 residues. The trim removed 8 bases at V and 2 bases at J, leaving 7 bases unmatched. The CDR3 sequence: CASSPGLAGGATDTQYF. The CDR3 bases are TGTGCCAGCTCTCCGGGACTAGCGGGGGGGGCCACAGATACGCAGTATTTT.

At least ten counts were recorded for this clonotype. This sequence joins TRBV7-6 and TRBJ2-1, with 7 nucleotides matching TRBD2. Germline lookup yields CDR1 SGHVS and CDR2 FNYEAQ. Trimming cost V 5 bases and J 0 bases; bases outside gene matches: 10. This CDR3 contains 17 residues. CDR3 coding DNA: TGTGCCAGCAGCAGAAGATATCGCGGGAGCTCCTACAATGAGCAGTTCTTC. This encodes CASSRRYRGSSYNEQFF. Looking up the rest from reference TRBV7-6 and TRBJ2-1 gives the full variable domain: GAGVSQSPRYKVTKRGQDVALRCDPISGHVSLYWYRQALGQGPEFLTYFNYEAQQDKSGLPNDRFSAERPEGSISTLTIQRTEQRDSAMYRCASSRRYRGSSYNEQFFGPGTRLTVL.

This chain uses TRBV10-1 with TRBJ2-5; no firm D call. The CDR3 runs to 13 residues. Germline values: CDR1 WNHNN, CDR2 SYGVQD (reference sequence). V lost 3 bases to trimming and J lost 5 bases, with 10 bases between them. The CDR3 here is CASSESASETQYF. The CDR3 DNA reads TGCGCCAGCAGTGAATCAGCATCGGAGACCCAGTACTTC.

V gene TRBV9 combines with J gene TRBJ2-2; D possibly matches TRBD1 or TRBD2 (6 bases each). Germline CDR1 is SGDLS and CDR2 is YYNGEE. This CDR3 region has 16 residues. Deletions cut 0 bases from V and 7 bases from J, with 16 bases between. CDR3 in DNA: TGTGCCAGCAGCGTAGATGGGGGGCTGCTGCGCGGGGAGCTGTTTTTT. Its protein is CASSVDGGLLRGELFF.

Comments on this clonotype: Compared with germline, one end of the junction differs, possibly owing to a read error. The V gene is TRBV2, the J gene TRBJ1-1, with a possible D match to TRBD1 (5 bases). This CDR3 spans 16 amino acids. Germline V gene data show CDR1 as SNHLY and CDR2 as FYNNEI. CDR3 amino acids: CASSENSGIGNTGAFF. The CDR3 DNA reads TGTGCCAGCAGTGAGAACTCAGGGATAGGGAACACTGGAGCTTTCTTT. The whole variable domain, filled in from reference TRBV2 and TRBJ1-1, reads EPEVTQTPSHQVTQMGQEVILRCVPISNHLYFYWYRQILGQKVEFLVSFYNNEISEKSEIFDDQFSVERPDGSNFTLKIRSTKLEDSAMYFCASSENSGIGNTGAFFGQGTRLTVV.

This clonotype came up many times. The V call is TRBV6-2 or TRBV6-3, the J call TRBJ1-1; D not resolved. CDR1 is MNHEY, CDR2 SVGEGT, per germline. The CDR3 contains 14 residues. Trimming left V 5 bases short and J 2 bases short, with 12 bases between. The CDR3 region is CASSQTGSNTEAFF. The CDR3 DNA reads TGTGCCAGCAGTCAAACGGGTAGCAACACTGAAGCTTTCTTT.

This clonotype was seen at least ten times. This chain connects TRBV7-9 to TRBJ1-6, with 8 bases that match TRBD1. The germline CDR1 and CDR2 sequences are SEHNR and FQNEAQ (reference sequence). The CDR3 length is 14 residues. J gave up 10 bases and V 4 bases, and 6 bases lay outside the gene matches. CDR3 nucleotide sequence: TGTGCCAGCAGCTCGGACAGGGCGCGGTCACCCCTCCACTTT. Encoded protein: CASSSDRARSPLHF.

This clonotype was counted ten times or more. The CDR3 DNA sequence: TGTGCCATCCTGACAGGGGATAACTATGGCTACACCTTC. This encodes CAILTGDNYGYTF. The rearrangement joins TRBV28 to TRBJ1-2; 8 positions match TRBD1. Germline V gene sequence: CDR1 MDHEN, CDR2 SYDVKM. This CDR3 is built from 13 residues. The J segment lost 1 base and the V segment lost 10 bases, leaving 5 bases of the junction unmatched.